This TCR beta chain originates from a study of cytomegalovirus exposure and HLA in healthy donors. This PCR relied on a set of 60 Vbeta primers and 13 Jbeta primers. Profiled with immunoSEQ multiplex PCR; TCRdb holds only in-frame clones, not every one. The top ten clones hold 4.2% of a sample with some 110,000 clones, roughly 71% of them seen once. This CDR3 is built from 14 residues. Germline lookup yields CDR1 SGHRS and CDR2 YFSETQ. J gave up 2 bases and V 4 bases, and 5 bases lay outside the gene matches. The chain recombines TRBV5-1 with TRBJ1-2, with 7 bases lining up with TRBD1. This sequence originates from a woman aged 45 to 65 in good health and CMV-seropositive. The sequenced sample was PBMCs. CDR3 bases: TGCGCCAGCAGCGAGAGGGGACAGAACTATGGCTACACCTTC. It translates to CASSERGQNYGYTF.